The present T cell receptor (beta chain) was sequenced within a study of T cell repertoires in cytomegalovirus infection. This clonotype came up a few times. Antigen specificity is unknown. General observations from the study: Ex vivo, HLA-C-restricted CMV-specific TCR beta clonotypes prevailed over the rest of the response.

Each CDR3 protein is one row after TCRdb ran MiXCR on the reads. The table lists fewer than 550,000 distinct CDR3 sequences, more than 15% of them singletons, with roughly a quarter in the top ten. V shed 0 bases and J shed 0 bases, with 11 bases lying between them. Germline V gene sequence: CDR1 DFQATT, CDR2 SNEGSKA (reference sequence). This CDR3 contains 16 residues. The sequenced sample consisted of CD8+ T cells from PBMCs. The TCR comes from a human donor in good health (CMV status not recorded). Some clones in this sample may be carry-over from other donors' samples. The chain links TRBV20-1 to TRBJ1-4, with D perhaps matching TRBD1 (6 bases). The CDR3 is CSARDRGGATNEKLFF. The CDR3 DNA sequence: TGCAGTGCTAGAGATAGGGGGGGAGCAACTAATGAAAAACTGTTTTTT.